These T cell receptor beta chains were read from a single sample in a study of T cell changes during pregnancy in multiple sclerosis. TCRdb's copy holds only in-frame clones and misses some; the assay was immunoSEQ multiplex PCR. Here the sample spans tens of thousands of clones, more than 75% being singletons. The sample taken for sequencing was peripheral blood from another person, used as feeder cells. The receptor set was obtained from a human donor whose cells served as feeder cells for cultures in a pregnancy study. Both conserved end residues are trimmed from each CDR3. The D gene is left open where the match is weak.

13,TRBJ1-2,TRBV5-4,NA,ASSLILEGSEGYT
15,TRBJ1-3,TRBV2,NA,ASSVRVGDSSGNTIY
12,TRBJ2-7,TRBV11-2,TRBD2,ASSWTSGTYEQY
13,TRBJ1-5,TRBV28,TRBD1,ASRPVDRRNQPQH
12,TRBJ1-1,TRBV6-5,NA,ASSYDIGDTEAF
12,TRBJ1-6,TRBV6-5,NA,ASTFTENNSPLH
9,TRBJ2-7,TRBV20-1,NA,SASFHYEQY
11,TRBJ2-7,TRBV28,TRBD2,ASSGTKTYEQY
12,TRBJ2-5,TRBV7-2,NA,ASSFLMGGETQY
14,TRBJ2-6,TRBV7-2,TRBD1,ASSRDRVSGANVLT
9,TRBJ2-7,TRBV30,TRBD2,ACDGGYEQY
11,TRBJ1-2,TRBV18,NA,ASSEGADYGYT
13,TRBJ1-4,TRBV10-3,NA,AISESLATNEKLF
13,TRBJ2-7,TRBV5-8,TRBD2,ASSFGTAGGLEQY
12,TRBJ2-1,TRBV5-1,TRBD2,ASSLSGVTGEQF
12,TRBJ1-4,TRBV9,TRBD1,ASSVGTGYEKLF
14,TRBJ1-5,TRBV7-2,NA,ASSLGGGVRNQPQH
12,TRBJ1-1,TRBV19,NA,ASSINREGPEAF
13,TRBJ2-7,TRBV19,NA,ASSIRENIIGKQY
12,TRBJ1-2,TRBV7-9,NA,ASSLHTGSTGYT
12,TRBJ1-1,TRBV5-1,NA,ASKATRDSSEAF
10,TRBJ2-1,TRBV29-1,NA,SVGGRNNEQF
13,TRBJ2-2,TRBV6-1,TRBD1,ASSVQGAETGELF
12,TRBJ2-3,TRBV5-1,NA,ASSLGQTADTQY
12,TRBJ2-7,TRBV27,NA,ASSFSRVSYEQY
13,TRBJ1-6,TRBV2,NA,ASSLQGRDNSPLH
9,TRBJ1-4,TRBV2,NA,ASSFDEKLF
11,TRBJ1-5,TRBV6-5,NA,ASSRLEFQPQH
13,TRBJ2-7,TRBV27,NA,ASSQQGPPTYEQY
11,TRBJ2-3,TRBV2,NA,ASRTQDRDTQY
15,TRBJ1-1,TRBV9,TRBD1,ASSVAGTVSMNTEAF
11,TRBJ2-1,TRBV30,NA,AWSVTGYNEQF
12,TRBJ2-2,TRBV5-8,TRBD1,ASSWDRNTGELF
12,TRBJ1-2,TRBV27,TRBD1,ASSLSQGVIGYT
12,TRBJ2-1,TRBV9,NA,ASSVPTGRNEQF
14,TRBJ2-2,TRBV4-3,TRBD1,ASSQEDRGVTGELF
11,TRBJ2-4,TRBV18,NA,ASSPPTRDSQY
13,TRBJ1-1,TRBV7-2,NA,ASSPPIDSNTEAF
13,TRBJ1-4,TRBV19,NA,ASSRTVATNEKLF
12,TRBJ1-1,TRBV2,TRBD1,ASRERTGGTEAF